Listed here are 14 T cell receptor beta chains from one sample, sequenced in a study of shared clonotypes between healthy human individuals. Terminally differentiated effector memory CD45RA+ cells were excluded by CCR7 positive selection of CD45RO-negative cells. Repertoires were generated with immunoSEQ multiplex PCR, while TCRdb's copy carries only in-frame clones and drops some. Of approximately 600,000 clones detected, roughly 95% appear once; the ten largest clones hold around 0.12%. The sample consisted of naive CD8+ T cells sorted from blood. Receptor source: a young woman in good health.

The chain employs TRBV5-4 and TRBJ2-7; possibly TRBD1 for D (6 bases). V was shortened by 5 bases and J by 11 bases, with 14 bases between the two germline ends. Germline CDR1 is SGHNT and CDR2 is YYREEE (reference sequence). This CDR3 has 11 residues. The CDR3 DNA sequence: TGTGCCAGCAGGACAGGAGCGGAAGAGTACTTC. This translates into CASRTGAEEYF.

This chain joins TRBV11-2 and TRBJ2-7; no clear D. The germline CDR1 and CDR2 sequences are SGHAT and FQNNGV. This CDR3 spans 15 amino acids. V shed 5 bases and J shed 3 bases, with 17 bases lying between them. CDR3 loop: CASSPDAAASYEQYF. CDR3 sequence (DNA): TGTGCCAGCAGCCCGGACGCAGCAGCGAGCTACGAGCAGTACTTC.

The chain uses TRBV27 and TRBJ2-7; 8 nucleotides align to TRBD1. With V trimmed by 6 bases and J by 0 bases, 7 bases remained unmatched. Germline values: CDR1 MNHEY, CDR2 SMNVEV (reference sequence). The CDR3 is 15 amino acids. For the CDR3, the DNA is TGTGCCAGCAGCTCGACAGGGGACCTCTCCTACGAGCAGTACTTC. Encoded protein: CASSSTGDLSYEQYF.

Only one count was recorded for this clone. This rearrangement joins TRBV27 to TRBJ2-7, with D uncertain. Germline values: CDR1 MNHEY, CDR2 SMNVEV (reference sequence). The V end lost 6 bases, the J end lost 2 bases, and 20 bases lay between the germline ends. This CDR3 region has 16 residues. The CDR3: CASSSRPRHITYEQYF. CDR3 coding DNA: TGTGCCAGCAGCTCCCGGCCCCGCCATATTACCTACGAGCAGTACTTC.

The genes are TRBV6-1 and TRBJ2-3, with D perhaps matching TRBD2 (6 bases). This CDR3 is 17 amino acids long. Germline lookup yields CDR1 MNHNS and CDR2 SASEGT. Trimming removed 1 base from V and 4 bases from J, with 18 bases in between. The CDR3 DNA reads as TGTGCCAGCAGTGAAGATTGGGGGGAGGAGGTTGCAGATACGCAGTATTTT. The encoded protein is CASSEDWGEEVADTQYF.

The gene calls are TRBV5-4 and TRBJ2-2, with 10 bases fitting TRBD1. V was pared by 4 bases and J by 8 bases, with 8 bases of the junction left unmatched. CDR3 length: 15 amino acids. CDR1 and CDR2 from the germline V gene are SGHNT and YYREEE (reference sequence). The CDR3 region is CASSIGTGARGELFF. In DNA form, the CDR3 reads TGTGCCAGCAGCATCGGGACAGGGGCAAGAGGGGAGCTGTTTTTT.

This clone was picked up one time. Other DNA sequences of this sample code for an identical CDR3. This chain uses TRBV7-9 with TRBJ2-7; 11 bases map to TRBD2. The CDR3 is 16 amino acids. With 2 bases clipped from V and 1 base from J, the junction kept 4 bases outside the gene matches. Germline assignment: CDR1 SEHNR and CDR2 FQNEAQ (reference sequence). CDR3 sequence (DNA): TGTGCCAGCAGCTTATCGGGACTAGCGGATTCCTACGAGCAGTACTTC. It specifies CASSLSGLADSYEQYF.

This sequence joins TRBV11-3 and TRBJ2-7; 11 bases are shared with TRBD2. The trim removed 4 bases at V and 3 bases at J, leaving 2 bases unmatched. In germline, CDR1 is SGHNT, CDR2 YENEEA. This CDR3 region has 14 residues. CDR3 protein: CASSSGTSGYEQYF. The CDR3 DNA follows: TGTGCCAGCAGCTCCGGGACTAGCGGCTACGAGCAGTACTTC.

J is TRBJ1-1 and V is TRBV19; possibly TRBD1 for D (5 bases). Germline CDR1 reads LNHDA; CDR2 reads SQIVND (reference sequence). Trimming took 5 bases from V and 2 from J, leaving 15 bases between them. This CDR3 comprises 15 residues. CDR3 region: CASSFPGPVNTEAFF. The CDR3 DNA reads as TGTGCCAGTAGTTTCCCGGGGCCAGTCAACACTGAAGCTTTCTTT.

This chain links TRBV9 with TRBJ2-1; D may match TRBD1 or TRBD2 (7 bases each). Trimming stripped 4 bases from V and 9 bases from J, with 11 bases between. The CDR3 has 12 residues. Germline V gene data show CDR1 as SGDLS and CDR2 as YYNGEE. CDR3 DNA: TGTGCCAGCAGCCCAGGGGGGGGTGAGCAGTTCTTC. Its translation is CASSPGGGEQFF. The full variable domain, rest sourced from reference TRBV9 and TRBJ2-1, is DSGVTQTPKHLITATGQRVTLRCSPRSGDLSVYWYQQSLDQGLQFLIQYYNGEERAKGNILERFSAQQFPDLHSELNLSSLELGDSALYFCASSPGGGEQFFGPGTRLTVL.

This clone was observed once. This chain uses TRBV29-1 with TRBJ2-1; D possibly corresponds to TRBD1 (7 bases). The V and J ends lost 3 bases and 6 bases respectively, with 12 bases between them. CDR1 is SQVTM, CDR2 ANQGSEA, per germline. This CDR3 comprises 13 residues. In nucleotides, the CDR3 is TGCAGCGTTGATATGCAGGGGGGCAATGAGCAGTTCTTC. Protein: CSVDMQGGNEQFF.

The CDR3 spells CASSLVFERATRGYGYTF. The CDR3 DNA reads TGTGCCAGCAGCTTAGTTTTCGAAAGGGCGACCCGGGGCTATGGCTACACCTTC. The chain is built from TRBV7-9 and TRBJ1-2; D remains unclear. The CDR3 loop spans 18 amino acids. From germline, CDR1 is SEHNR and CDR2 FQNEAQ (reference sequence). V was clipped by 1 base and J by 4 bases, with 22 bases between them.

As regards this clone: Other DNA sequences from this sample encode an identical CDR3 as well. V is TRBV4-1 and J is TRBJ1-1; D gene unclear. Per the germline V gene, CDR1 is MGHRA and CDR2 is YSYEKL. Trimming removed 3 bases at V and 1 base at J, with 9 bases between. CDR3 length: 14 amino acids. The CDR3 here is CASSQGGGNTEAFF. CDR3 DNA sequence: TGCGCCAGCAGCCAGGGCGGCGGGAACACTGAAGCTTTCTTT.

This sequence joins TRBV13 and TRBJ2-1; TRBD1 matches 9 bases. The ends lost 5 bases at V and 8 bases at J; junction bases unmatched: 16. The V gene's germline CDR1 is PRHDT and CDR2 FYEKMQ (reference sequence). The CDR3 sequence is 17 residues long. In DNA form, the CDR3 reads TGTGCCAGCAGCGACCGACAGGGGGACGTCGGGGTTTATGAGCAGTTCTTC. Encoded protein: CASSDRQGDVGVYEQFF. The whole variable domain, filled in from reference TRBV13 and TRBJ2-1, reads AAGVIQSPRHLIKEKRETATLKCYPIPRHDTVYWYQQGPGQDPQFLISFYEKMQSDKGSIPDRFSAQQFSDYHSELNMSSLELGDSALYFCASSDRQGDVGVYEQFFGPGTRLTVL.